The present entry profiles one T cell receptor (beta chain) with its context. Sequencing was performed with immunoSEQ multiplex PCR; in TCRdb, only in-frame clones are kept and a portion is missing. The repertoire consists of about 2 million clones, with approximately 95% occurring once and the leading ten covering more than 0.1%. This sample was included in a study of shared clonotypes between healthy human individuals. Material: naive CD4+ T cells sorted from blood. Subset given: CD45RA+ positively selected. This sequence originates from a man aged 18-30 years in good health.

CDR3 loop: CASSNNRAEQYF. The CDR3 DNA reads as TGTGCCAGCAGCAATAACAGGGCCGAGCAGTACTTC. V is TRBV6-1 and J is TRBJ2-7; a weak D match, TRBD1 (6 bases). The CDR3 totals 12 residues. Germline V gene sequence: CDR1 MNHNS, CDR2 SASEGT. Trimming shortened V by 6 bases and J by 6 bases, and 12 bases separated the two germline ends.